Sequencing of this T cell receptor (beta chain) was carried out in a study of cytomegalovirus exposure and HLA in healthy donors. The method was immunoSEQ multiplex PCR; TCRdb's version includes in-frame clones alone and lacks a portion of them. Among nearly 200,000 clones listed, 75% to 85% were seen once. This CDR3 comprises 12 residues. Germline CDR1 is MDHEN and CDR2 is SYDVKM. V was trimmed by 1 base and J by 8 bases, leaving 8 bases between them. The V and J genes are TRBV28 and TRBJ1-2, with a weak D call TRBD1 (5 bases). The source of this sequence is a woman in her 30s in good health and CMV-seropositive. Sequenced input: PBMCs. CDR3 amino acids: CASSLSRGGYTF. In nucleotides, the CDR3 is TGTGCCAGCAGTTTATCGCGGGGCGGCTACACCTTC.